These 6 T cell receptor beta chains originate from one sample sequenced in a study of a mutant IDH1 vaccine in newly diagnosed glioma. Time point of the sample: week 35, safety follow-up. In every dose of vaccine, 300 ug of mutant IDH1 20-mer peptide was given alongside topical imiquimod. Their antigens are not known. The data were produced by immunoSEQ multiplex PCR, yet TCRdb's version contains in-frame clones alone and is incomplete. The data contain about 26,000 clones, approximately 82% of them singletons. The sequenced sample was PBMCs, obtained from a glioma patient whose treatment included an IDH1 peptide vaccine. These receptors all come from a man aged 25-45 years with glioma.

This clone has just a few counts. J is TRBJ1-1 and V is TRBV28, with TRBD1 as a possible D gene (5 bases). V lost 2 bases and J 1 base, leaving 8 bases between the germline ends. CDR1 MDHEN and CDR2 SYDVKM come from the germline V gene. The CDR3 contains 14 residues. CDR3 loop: CASSLQGWNTEAFF. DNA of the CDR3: TGTGCCAGCAGTTTACAGGGTTGGAACACTGAAGCTTTCTTT.

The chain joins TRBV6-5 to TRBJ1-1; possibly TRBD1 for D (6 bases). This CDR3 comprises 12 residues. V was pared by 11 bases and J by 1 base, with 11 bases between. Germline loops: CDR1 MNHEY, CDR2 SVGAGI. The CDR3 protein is CAVNRANTEAFF. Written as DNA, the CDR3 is TGTGCCGTCAACAGGGCGAACACTGAAGCTTTCTTT.

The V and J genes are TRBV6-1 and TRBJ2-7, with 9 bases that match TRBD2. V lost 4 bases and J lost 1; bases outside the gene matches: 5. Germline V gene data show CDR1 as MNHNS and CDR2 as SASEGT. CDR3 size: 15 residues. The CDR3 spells CASSVGLAPSYEQYF. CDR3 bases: TGTGCCAGCAGTGTCGGACTAGCGCCGTCCTACGAGCAGTACTTC.

The DNA of the CDR3 is TGTGCCAGCAGCTTAGGCGGGGGATTCACAGATACGCAGTATTTT. Protein product: CASSLGGGFTDTQYF. The gene calls are TRBV7-8 and TRBJ2-3; TRBD2 aligns across 7 bases. Germline CDR1 SGHVS, CDR2 FQNEAQ. The CDR3 totals 15 residues. With 1 base clipped from V and 2 bases from J, the junction kept 3 bases outside the gene matches.

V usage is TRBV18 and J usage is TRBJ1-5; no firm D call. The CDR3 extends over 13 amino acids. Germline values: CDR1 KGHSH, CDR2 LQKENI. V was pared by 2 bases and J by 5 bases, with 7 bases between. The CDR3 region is CASSPGLDQPQHF. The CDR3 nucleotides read TGTGCCAGCTCACCAGGGCTCGATCAGCCCCAGCATTTT. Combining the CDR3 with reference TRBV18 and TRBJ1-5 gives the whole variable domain NAGVMQNPRHLVRRRGQEARLRCSPMKGHSHVYWYRQLPEEGLKFMVYLQKENIIDESGMPKERFSAEFPKEGPSILRIQQVVRGDSAAYFCASSPGLDQPQHFGDGTRLSIL.

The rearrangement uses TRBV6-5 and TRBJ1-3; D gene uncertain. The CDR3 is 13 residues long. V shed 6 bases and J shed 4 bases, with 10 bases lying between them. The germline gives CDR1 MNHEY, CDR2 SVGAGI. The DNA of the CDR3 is TGTGCCAGCAGGTTGGGTGCCGGAAACACCATATATTTT. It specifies CASRLGAGNTIYF.